The 8 T cell receptor beta chains below all came from one sample that was sequenced in a study of cytomegalovirus exposure and HLA in healthy donors. Use of 60 Vbeta and 13 Jbeta primers characterized the PCR. Clones were read by immunoSEQ multiplex PCR, and TCRdb kept only the in-frame ones, dropping some. The data contain 70,000 to 95,000 clones, 60% to 80% of them singletons. Sequenced sample: PBMCs. The receptors come from a man between 40 and 49 years old in good health and CMV-seronegative.

V usage is TRBV4-1 and J usage is TRBJ2-5, with 10 bases matching TRBD2. J lost 5 bases, V lost 3 bases, and 9 bases had no gene match. The CDR3 loop spans 16 amino acids. Germline loops: CDR1 MGHRA, CDR2 YSYEKL. The CDR3 is CASSHYLAGDSETQYF. The CDR3 DNA reads as TGCGCCAGCAGCCATTATCTAGCGGGAGATTCGGAGACCCAGTACTTC.

V usage is TRBV21-1 and J usage is TRBJ2-3; the DNA was not used to check the table's D call, TRBD1. TRBV21-1 is reported as a pseudogene. There are 14 residues in the CDR3. The CDR3: CASDEGVSTDTQYF. The CDR3 DNA is TGTGCCAGCGACGAGGGGGTGAGCACAGATACGCAGTATTTT.

The chain couples TRBV18 to TRBJ2-1; unclear D gene. Germline V gene lookup returns CDR1 KGHSH and CDR2 LQKENI. The CDR3 is 12 amino acids. V lost 2 bases, J lost 7 bases, and 6 bases lay in between. As DNA, the CDR3 is TGTGCCAGCTCACCATCTACGAATGAGCAGTTCTTC. It translates to CASSPSTNEQFF.

The chain employs TRBV6-1 and TRBJ1-2; TRBD1 agrees at 7 bases. The J segment lost 2 bases and the V segment lost 4 bases, leaving 1 base of the junction unmatched. Germline V lookup: CDR1 MNHNS, CDR2 SASEGT. The CDR3 consists of 13 residues. The CDR3 spells CASSAGQNYGYTF. The CDR3 nucleotides read TGTGCCAGCAGTGCGGGACAGAACTATGGCTACACCTTC.

The chain recombines TRBV7-3 with TRBJ2-6, with 10 bases identical to TRBD1. CDR1 and CDR2 (germline): SGHTA, FQGTGA. Unmatched junction bases numbered 7, after V lost 1 base and J lost 4 bases. The CDR3 loop spans 18 amino acids. The CDR3 sequence is CASSLMVGQGSGANVLTF. CDR3 sequence (DNA): TGTGCCAGCAGCTTAATGGTGGGACAGGGGTCCGGGGCCAACGTCCTGACTTTC.

The rearrangement joins TRBV7-9 to TRBJ2-2; TRBD2 matches at 10 bases. This CDR3 spans 16 amino acids. V was clipped by 5 bases and J by 0 bases; unmatched bases: 3. CDR1 is SEHNR and CDR2 is FQNEAQ in the germline V gene (reference sequence). The CDR3: CASSPGLATNTGELFF. CDR3 in DNA: TGTGCCAGCAGCCCGGGACTAGCGACGAACACCGGGGAGCTGTTTTTT.

The chain combines TRBV7-9 with TRBJ2-7, with D possibly matching TRBD2 (5 bases). V was cut by 1 base and J by 5 bases, with 15 bases left in between. In germline, CDR1 is SEHNR, CDR2 FQNEAQ (reference sequence). The CDR3 length is 15 residues. CDR3 in DNA: TGTGCCAGCAGCTTAGAGGAGAGAGGGATCCACGAGCAGTACTTC. As protein: CASSLEERGIHEQYF.

Written as DNA, the CDR3 is TGCGCCAGCAGCCACAAGATTATGGGGACAGGGATTTCCTACGGCTACACCTTC. The encoded protein is CASSHKIMGTGISYGYTF. J is TRBJ1-2 and V is TRBV4-1, with 9 bases matching TRBD1. The CDR3 consists of 18 residues. The germline V gene has CDR1 MGHRA and CDR2 YSYEKL. V lost 3 bases to trimming and J lost 8 bases; unmatched junction nucleotides: 19.